This entry concerns a single TCR beta chain. This entry comes from a study of blood T cell repertoires in COVID-19. About the research overall: Acute and convalescent COVID-19 samples came from the United States, Italy and Spain. Sources were T cells, B-cell-depleted T cells, or PBMCs; the material itself was cDNA or gDNA.

J was trimmed by 5 bases and V by 3 bases; bases with no gene match: 6. CDR3 length: 16 amino acids. Germline loops: CDR1 LNHDA, CDR2 SQIVND (reference sequence). Original data processing: Amplifying reference gene primers gave estimates of nucleated cell counts. The method was immunoSEQ multiplex PCR; TCRdb's version includes in-frame clones alone and lacks a portion of them. V and J calls and clone size are copied from that table; D and trimming were computed from the DNA. This table holds 100,000 to 150,000 clones, about 79% found once. This clonotype was obtained from a man aged 70-80 years with acute or convalescent COVID-19. The chain links TRBV19 to TRBJ1-4; the match to TRBD1 covers 10 bases. Sequences were obtained from peripheral blood. Here the CDR3 DNA reads TGTGCCAGTAGTATCGCCCCGGGACAGGGGAATGAAAAACTGTTTTTT. Translation gives CASSIAPGQGNEKLFF. Filled out from reference TRBV19 and TRBJ1-4, the complete variable domain reads DGGITQSPKYLFRKEGQNVTLSCEQNLNHDAMYWYRQDPGQGLRLIYYSQIVNDFQKGDIAEGYSVSREKKESFPLTVTSAQKNPTAFYLCASSIAPGQGNEKLFFGSGTQLSVL.